The 27 T cell receptor beta chains below come from one sample, sequenced in a study of blood T cell repertoires in COVID-19. Assay: immunoSEQ multiplex PCR; the TCRdb copy retains only in-frame clones and omits some. Of about 170,000 clones in the sample, 83% were seen once. The sample taken for sequencing was peripheral blood. The receptors shown here come from a woman aged 70 to 79 who had recovered from COVID-19.

The chain recombines TRBV9 with TRBJ2-1; D is unclear. Trimming removed 6 bases at V and 6 bases at J, with 13 bases between. This CDR3 spans 13 amino acids. CDR1 is SGDLS, CDR2 YYNGEE, per germline. The CDR3 DNA reads as TGTGCCAGCAAAGCGTTTGCGTCCAATGAGCAGTTCTTC. Translated, it gives CASKAFASNEQFF.

The chain carries TRBV6-5 and TRBJ1-1; possibly TRBD1 for D (6 bases). CDR1 is MNHEY and CDR2 is SVGAGI in the germline V gene. The germline V and J ends were trimmed by 5 bases and 3 bases, with 16 bases remaining between them. The CDR3 has 15 residues. The CDR3: CASSTHGRGYTEAFF. The CDR3 coding sequence is TGTGCCAGCAGTACCCATGGGAGGGGGTACACTGAAGCTTTCTTT.

The chain joins TRBV6-4 to TRBJ1-5, with 9 positions matching TRBD1. V dropped 6 bases and J dropped 0; count of bases not matched to a gene: 3. Germline CDR1 MRHNA, CDR2 SNTAGT. The CDR3 covers 15 residues. The CDR3 DNA follows: TGTGCCAGCAGGGACAGGGGATATAGCAATCAGCCCCAGCATTTT. It codes for CASRDRGYSNQPQHF.

The gene calls are TRBV5-1 and TRBJ2-2; TRBD1 agrees at 7 bases. CDR1 and CDR2 (germline): SGHRS, YFSETQ. J gave up 5 bases and V 3 bases, and 10 bases lay outside the gene matches. The CDR3 runs to 16 residues. DNA for the CDR3: TGCGCCAGCAGCTCCCTAGCCGGGACAGCGACCGGGGAGCTGTTTTTT. Its protein product is CASSSLAGTATGELFF.

J is TRBJ2-7 and V is TRBV20-1; no clear D gene. The CDR3 totals 11 residues. CDR1 and CDR2 (germline): DFQATT, SNEGSKA (reference sequence). V lost 6 bases and J lost 1, with 7 bases in between. CDR3 in amino acids: CSAPRSYEQYF. The CDR3 region has the DNA TGCAGTGCCCCCCGGTCCTACGAGCAGTACTTC.

The chain joins TRBV9 to TRBJ1-5; no clear D gene. Germline V CDR1 and CDR2: SGDLS, YYNGEE. V gave up 3 bases and J gave up 5 bases, with 12 bases separating them. CDR3 length: 14 residues. CDR3 sequence (DNA): TGTGCCAGCAGCGCCGCCTCTCGGGATCAGCCCCAGCATTTT. Translating it yields CASSAASRDQPQHF. Supplemented by reference TRBV9 and TRBJ1-5, the full variable domain reads DSGVTQTPKHLITATGQRVTLRCSPRSGDLSVYWYQQSLDQGLQFLIQYYNGEERAKGNILERFSAQQFPDLHSELNLSSLELGDSALYFCASSAASRDQPQHFGDGTRLSIL.

V is TRBV2 and J is TRBJ1-6, with D unclear. The length of the CDR3 is 13 residues. Germline lookup yields CDR1 SNHLY and CDR2 FYNNEI. V was cut by 7 bases and J by 7 bases, with 11 bases left in between. CDR3 coding DNA: TGTGCCAGCACGTGGGCCCACAATTCACCCCTCCACTTT. This encodes CASTWAHNSPLHF.

The V gene is TRBV7-3, the J gene TRBJ2-2; 8 nucleotides agree with TRBD1. Germline lookup yields CDR1 SGHTA and CDR2 FQGTGA. The CDR3 is 14 residues long. The V and J ends lost 4 bases and 5 bases, in that order; junction bases with no gene match: 3. CDR3 sequence: CASSSRTGTGELFF. The CDR3 DNA follows: TGTGCCAGCAGCTCCCGGACAGGGACCGGGGAGCTGTTTTTT.

This clone was found a few times. V is TRBV7-3 and J is TRBJ2-3; D uncertain. The CDR3 consists of 13 residues. Trimming removed 6 bases at V and 3 bases at J, with 10 bases between. Germline V gives CDR1 SGHTA, CDR2 FQGTGA. In DNA, the CDR3 is TGTGCCAGCAGGTCTCCCGCGACAGATACGCAGTATTTT. This gives the protein CASRSPATDTQYF.

This chain joins TRBV14 and TRBJ1-1, with D possibly matching TRBD1 (5 bases). The germline V gene has CDR1 SGHDN and CDR2 FVKESK. V shed 6 bases and J shed 4 bases, with 9 bases lying between them. This CDR3 has 12 amino acids. CDR3 amino acids: CASRSGGTEAFF. In DNA form, the CDR3 reads TGTGCCAGCAGATCCGGGGGCACTGAAGCTTTCTTT.

V is TRBV24-1 and J is TRBJ2-2; TRBD1 agrees at 9 bases. V was pared by 5 bases and J by 9 bases, with 3 bases of the junction left unmatched. Germline CDR1 and CDR2: KGHDR and SFDVKD. The length of the CDR3 is 13 residues. This chain's CDR3 is CATSVGQGRELFF. The CDR3 region has the DNA TGTGCCACCAGTGTGGGACAGGGACGGGAGCTGTTTTTT.

V and J are TRBV19 and TRBJ1-1; D unclear. Germline V gene sequence: CDR1 LNHDA, CDR2 SQIVND (reference sequence). The CDR3 length is 14 residues. V shed 3 bases and J shed 5 bases, with 13 bases lying between them. The CDR3 reads CASSIWSRGTEAFF. The CDR3 bases are TGTGCCAGTAGTATTTGGTCGCGAGGGACTGAAGCTTTCTTT.

Written as DNA, the CDR3 is TGTGCCAGCAGCAAAGTCTTACGCCTCGGGACAGGCCAAGAGACCCAGTACTTC. It specifies CASSKVLRLGTGQETQYF. V gene TRBV21-1 combines with J gene TRBJ2-5; the table assigns TRBD1, which was not confirmed against the DNA. TRBV21-1 represents a pseudogene. This CDR3 is 18 amino acids long.

The rearrangement joins TRBV20-1 to TRBJ2-1; 7 bases map to TRBD2. This CDR3 contains 15 residues. V was pared by 3 bases and J by 6 bases, with 11 bases of the junction left unmatched. Germline V gene lookup returns CDR1 DFQATT and CDR2 SNEGSKA (reference sequence). CDR3 protein: CSASSLAELSNEQFF. The DNA for the CDR3 is TGCAGTGCTAGTAGTCTAGCGGAACTGAGCAATGAGCAGTTCTTC.

The chain joins TRBV2 to TRBJ1-4, with D maybe TRBD1 (5 bases). The CDR3 covers 13 residues. The V gene's germline CDR1 is SNHLY and CDR2 FYNNEI. V was cut by 8 bases and J by 3 bases, with 10 bases left in between. The CDR3 region has the DNA TGTGCCAGCTCGACAGACCCTAATGAAAAACTGTTTTTT. Translated, it gives CASSTDPNEKLFF.

Worth noting for this clone: Other DNA sequences of this sample code for an identical CDR3. This sequence joins TRBV5-4 and TRBJ2-1, with 9 bases aligning to TRBD2. CDR1 and CDR2 (germline): SGHNT, YYREEE (reference sequence). The length of the CDR3 is 15 residues. Trimming cost V 2 bases and J 3 bases; bases outside gene matches: 3. The CDR3 DNA sequence: TGTGCCAGCAGCTTCCCAGCGGGGGGCTACAATGAGCAGTTCTTC. Translation: CASSFPAGGYNEQFF.

This clone was observed a handful of times. The genes are TRBV6-2 or TRBV6-3 and TRBJ1-2; a weak D match, TRBD1 (6 bases). CDR3 size: 12 residues. Germline V gene sequence: CDR1 MNHEY, CDR2 SVGEGT. V was clipped by 8 bases and J by 6 bases, with 13 bases between them. The CDR3 coding sequence is TGTGCCAGCCGTTTTGGGGGCCATGGCTACACCTTC. This gives the protein CASRFGGHGYTF.

This chain uses TRBV4-2 with TRBJ1-2, with a weak D call TRBD1 (5 bases). Trimming took 0 bases from V and 2 from J, leaving 10 bases between them. CDR1 and CDR2 (germline): LGHNA, YNFKEQ. The CDR3 has 15 amino acids. The CDR3 coding sequence is TGTGCCAGCAGCCAAGATCCAGGGAGGAACTATGGCTACACCTTC. Amino acid sequence: CASSQDPGRNYGYTF.

The chain has TRBV30 and TRBJ1-2; 7 positions agree with TRBD1. After removal of 1 base from V and 4 bases from J, the junction contained 6 bases not matched to a gene. In germline, CDR1 is GTSNPN, CDR2 SVGIG (reference sequence). This CDR3 region has 14 residues. CDR3 residues: CAWSAGPGGYGYTF. The CDR3 bases are TGTGCCTGGAGTGCGGGCCCAGGGGGCTATGGCTACACCTTC.

The chain carries TRBV9 and TRBJ2-1, with D maybe TRBD1 (5 bases). V lost 4 bases to trimming and J lost 0 bases, with 11 bases between them. The CDR3 has 15 amino acids. CDR1 SGDLS and CDR2 YYNGEE come from the germline V gene. CDR3 sequence reads: CASSPRTSSYNEQFF. The CDR3 DNA follows: TGTGCCAGCAGCCCCCGGACAAGCTCCTACAATGAGCAGTTCTTC.

The gene calls are TRBV21-1 and TRBJ1-2; the table's D call, TRBD1, has no DNA check behind it. TRBV21-1 is classified as a pseudogene. CDR3 length equals 18 residues. CDR3 region: CASSPSGGQGLKGYGYTF. Here the CDR3 DNA reads TGTGCCAGCAGCCCCAGTGGAGGACAGGGCCTTAAAGGCTATGGCTACACCTTC.

V and J are TRBV19 and TRBJ2-7, with TRBD2 identical over 7 bases. The CDR3 has 14 residues. The V gene's germline CDR1 is LNHDA and CDR2 SQIVND (reference sequence). V trimming: 1 base; J trimming: 6 bases; junction bases outside the gene matches: 6. CDR3 amino acids: CASSIAGGLREQYF. The CDR3 DNA reads TGTGCCAGTAGTATAGCGGGAGGTTTGCGCGAGCAGTACTTC.

The V and J genes are TRBV28 and TRBJ1-1; D is undetermined. Deletions cut 3 bases from V and 6 bases from J, with 8 bases between. Germline assignment: CDR1 MDHEN and CDR2 SYDVKM. The CDR3 has 12 residues. The CDR3 loop is CASSLSTSEAFF. The CDR3 coding sequence is TGTGCCAGCAGTTTGTCGACATCTGAAGCTTTCTTT.

This chain joins TRBV5-1 and TRBJ2-7, with TRBD2 matching 8 bases. Germline-derived CDR1 and CDR2 are SGHRS and YFSETQ. This CDR3 contains 15 residues. V was clipped by 4 bases and J by 5 bases; unmatched bases: 11. CDR3: CASSPREGSGHEQYF. In nucleotides, the CDR3 is TGCGCCAGCAGCCCCCGGGAGGGGTCGGGGCACGAGCAGTACTTC.

This clone came up once. The V gene is TRBV4-1, the J gene TRBJ1-5; D remains unclear. The CDR3 contains 16 residues. Between the trimmed V and J ends, which lost 4 bases and 0 bases, there was a span of 13 bases. Per germline, CDR1 MGHRA and CDR2 YSYEKL. The CDR3 loop is CASSPEASSSNQPQHF. CDR3 nucleotides: TGCGCCAGCAGCCCAGAAGCGTCCTCTAGCAATCAGCCCCAGCATTTT.

V is TRBV19 and J is TRBJ2-3, with TRBD1 matching 8 bases. The V segment lost 5 bases and the J segment 6 bases; nucleotides outside the gene matches: 10. The germline V gene has CDR1 LNHDA and CDR2 SQIVND (reference sequence). The CDR3 runs to 15 residues. In DNA, the CDR3 is TGTGCCAGTAGTGGACCCGGGACAGGTGCGGATACGCAGTATTTT. Its translation is CASSGPGTGADTQYF.

The chain employs TRBV4-3 and TRBJ1-2, with a possible D match to TRBD1 (5 bases). Trimming shortened V by 0 bases and J by 2 bases, and 10 bases separated the two germline ends. The CDR3 covers 15 residues. Germline V gene lookup returns CDR1 LGHNA and CDR2 YSLEER. The CDR3 sequence is CASSQDLGGNYGYTF. The CDR3 bases are TGCGCCAGCAGCCAAGATCTTGGGGGGAACTATGGCTACACCTTC.